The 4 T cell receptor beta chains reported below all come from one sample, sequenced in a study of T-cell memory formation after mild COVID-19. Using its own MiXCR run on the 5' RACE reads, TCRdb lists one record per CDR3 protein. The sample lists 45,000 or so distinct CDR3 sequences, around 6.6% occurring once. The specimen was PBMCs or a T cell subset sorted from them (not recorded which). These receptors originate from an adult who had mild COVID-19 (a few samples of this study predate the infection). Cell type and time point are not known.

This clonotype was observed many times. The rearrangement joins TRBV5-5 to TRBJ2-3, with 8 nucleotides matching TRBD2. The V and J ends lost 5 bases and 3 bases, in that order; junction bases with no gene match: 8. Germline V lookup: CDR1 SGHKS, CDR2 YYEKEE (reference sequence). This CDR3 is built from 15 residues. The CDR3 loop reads CASRPSGSDTDTQYF. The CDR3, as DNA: TGTGCCAGCAGACCGAGCGGGAGTGATACAGATACGCAGTATTTT.

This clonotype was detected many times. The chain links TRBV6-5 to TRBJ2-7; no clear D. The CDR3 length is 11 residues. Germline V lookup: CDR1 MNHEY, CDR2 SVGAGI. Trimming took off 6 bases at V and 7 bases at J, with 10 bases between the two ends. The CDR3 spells CASSSPFEQYF. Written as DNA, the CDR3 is TGTGCCAGCAGCTCCCCTTTTGAGCAGTACTTC.

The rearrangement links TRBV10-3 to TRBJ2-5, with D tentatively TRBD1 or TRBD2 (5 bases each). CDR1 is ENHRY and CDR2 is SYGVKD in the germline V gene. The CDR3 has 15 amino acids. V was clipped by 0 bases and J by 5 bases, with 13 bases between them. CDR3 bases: TGTGCCATCAGTGAGTCTGAGGGGCCGTTCGAGACCCAGTACTTC. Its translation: CAISESEGPFETQYF.

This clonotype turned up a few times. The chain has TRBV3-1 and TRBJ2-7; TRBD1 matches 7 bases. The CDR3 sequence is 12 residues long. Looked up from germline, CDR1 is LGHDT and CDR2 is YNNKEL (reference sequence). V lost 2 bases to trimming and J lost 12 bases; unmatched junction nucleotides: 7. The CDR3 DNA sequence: TGTGCCAGCAGCCAAAATAAACAGGGGCCGTACTTC. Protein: CASSQNKQGPYF.